The entry below describes one T cell receptor (beta chain). The antigen this receptor binds is unknown. Base-call qualities are not available, and no considerably larger clone is one nucleotide away. These data originate in a study of T cell responses to AZD1222 COVID-19 vaccine (dated by TCRdb to 2020 to 2023). With regard to the full study: TCR sequencing was performed for over 230 trial participants, of whom some 200 were given two doses of AZD1222 and around 25 were given two doses of MenACWY control vaccine. Trial participants were enrolled by age into subgroups of 18-55, 56-69 and 70-plus years, and about 150, 27 and 61 TCR-sequenced participants, respectively, were included in these subgroups. Broader findings and caveats from the paper: Participants were mostly white British and included more females than males, and it was suggested by the authors that clonal diversity may have been underestimated. The vaccine-associated CD4 TCRs covered the entire spike protein, and the dominant responses fell in regions 160-218 and 743-854. Because no day 14 peak-response samples were available, repertoires were characterized only after the peak T cell response. Conclusions about previously exposed vaccinees are limited because only a handful of AZD1222 recipients were SARS-CoV-2 seropositive at baseline. Reportedly, almost half of the unique spike-specific TCRs recognized epitopes lying outside the regions that are mutated in the B.1.351 and B.1.1.7 variants. The 56-69-year group was small, and its depth increase did not reach significance, likely because of low power. After two AZD1222 doses, both the breadth and the depth of spike-specific TCRs were significantly higher than at day 0 and than in MenACWY recipients.

From the cysteine up to the phenylalanine, the CDR3 has a length of 11 residues. Kept here is only the CDR3 DNA, which spans 33 bases and is read in frame from base 1. The germline V gene supplies CDR1 SNHLY and CDR2 FYNNEI. V sheds 5 bases and J sheds 12 bases, leaving 11 bases between their ends. The CDR3 regions of human TCRbeta chains were analyzed by immunosequencing. The original methods were these. Repertoire TCRs were checked for matches against a reference library of SARS-CoV-2-specific TCRs that had been generated using the MIRA antigen-specificity platform. Breadth was defined as the fraction of unique TCRs that were SARS-CoV-2-associated. Depth was defined as the fraction of total T cells that were SARS-CoV-2-associated. Each spike-specific TCR was assigned to its reactive spike region and to a CD4 or CD8 class using the MIRA data. Log10-transformed breadth and depth values were compared by one-way ANOVA with Sidak's multiple comparisons tests. What TCRdb holds here is the immuneACCESS table cut down to in-frame rearrangements. Part of the clones is not present; checked against another copy, under half of the missing clones reflect an unresolved V gene, and the others are unexplained. V, J and clone size are taken as reported in that table, and D and trimming were inferred from the DNA itself. This sample lists 150,000 to 200,000 clones; around 91% were detected once. The leading ten clones occupy about 5.9% of the sample.

The sample's time point label is to be understood as: about 28 days (+/-7) after the second vaccine dose. Because spike-specific TCR depth and breadth did not differ between the two schedules, AZD1222 recipients who got a second dose at roughly 4 weeks were pooled with those who got a second dose at roughly 12 weeks. Samples from vaccinated people were obtained from the UK trials COV001 and COV002, which included a single-blind randomized controlled phase 2/3 trial of AZD1222 (ChAdOx1 nCoV-19) in healthy adults. For TCRbeta chain sequencing, PBMC samples were collected from trial participants at day 0 and at day 28 after the second dose.

The rearranged segments are TRBV2 and TRBJ2-1, with the D gene call left open. Specimen: peripheral blood, collected 28 days after the second AZD1222 dose. This clonotype was obtained from an adult who received the AZD1222 COVID-19 vaccine. DNA sequence: TGTGCCAGCAGTTCGATACTCAGGCAGTTCTTC. Its translation is CASSSILRQFF.